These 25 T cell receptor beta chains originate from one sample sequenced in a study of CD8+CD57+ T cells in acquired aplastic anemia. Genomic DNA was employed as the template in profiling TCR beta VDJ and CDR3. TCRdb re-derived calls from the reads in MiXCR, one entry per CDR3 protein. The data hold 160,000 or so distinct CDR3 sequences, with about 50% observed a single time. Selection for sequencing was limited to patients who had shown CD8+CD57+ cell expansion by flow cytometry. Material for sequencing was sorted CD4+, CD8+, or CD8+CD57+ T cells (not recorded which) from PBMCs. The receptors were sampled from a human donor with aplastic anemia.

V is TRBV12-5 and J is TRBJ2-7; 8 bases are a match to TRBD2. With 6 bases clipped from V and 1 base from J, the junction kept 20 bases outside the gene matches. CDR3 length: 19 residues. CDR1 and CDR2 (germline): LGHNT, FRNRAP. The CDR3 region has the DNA TGTGCTAGTGGCTCTCGAAAGACTCCTGATATAGCGGGATCCTACGAGCAGTACTTC. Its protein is CASGSRKTPDIAGSYEQYF.

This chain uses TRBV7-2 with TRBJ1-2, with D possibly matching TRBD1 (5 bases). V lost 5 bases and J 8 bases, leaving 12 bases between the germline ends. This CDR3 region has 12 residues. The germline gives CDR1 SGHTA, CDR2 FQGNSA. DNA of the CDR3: TGTGCCAGCAGCCCCTTCTGGGGGGGCTACACCTTC. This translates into CASSPFWGGYTF.

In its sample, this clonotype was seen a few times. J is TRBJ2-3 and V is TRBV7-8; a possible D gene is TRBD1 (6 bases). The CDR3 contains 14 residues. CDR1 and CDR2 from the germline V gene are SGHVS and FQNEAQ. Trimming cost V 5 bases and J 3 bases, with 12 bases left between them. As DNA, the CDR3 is TGTGCCAGCAGCCGAGTGGGGGCGACAGATACGCAGTATTTT. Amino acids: CASSRVGATDTQYF.

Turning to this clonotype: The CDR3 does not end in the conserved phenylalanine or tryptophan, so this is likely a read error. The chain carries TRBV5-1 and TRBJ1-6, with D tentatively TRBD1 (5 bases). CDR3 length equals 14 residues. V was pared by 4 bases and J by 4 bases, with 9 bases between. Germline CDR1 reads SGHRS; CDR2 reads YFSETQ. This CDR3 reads CASSGDGYNSPLHS. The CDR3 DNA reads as TGCGCCAGCAGCGGGGACGGATATAATTCACCCCTCCACTCT.

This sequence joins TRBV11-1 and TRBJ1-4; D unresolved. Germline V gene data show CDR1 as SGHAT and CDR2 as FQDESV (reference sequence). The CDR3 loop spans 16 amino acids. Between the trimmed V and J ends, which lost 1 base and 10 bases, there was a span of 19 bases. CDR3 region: CASSLGWAGTKGKLFF. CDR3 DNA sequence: TGTGCCAGCAGCTTAGGATGGGCCGGTACAAAGGGAAAACTGTTTTTT.

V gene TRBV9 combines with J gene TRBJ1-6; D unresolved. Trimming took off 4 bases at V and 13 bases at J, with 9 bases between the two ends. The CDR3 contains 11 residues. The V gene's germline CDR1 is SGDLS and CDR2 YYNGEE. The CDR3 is CASSLIPPLHF. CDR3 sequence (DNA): TGTGCCAGCAGCTTAATTCCGCCCCTCCACTTT.

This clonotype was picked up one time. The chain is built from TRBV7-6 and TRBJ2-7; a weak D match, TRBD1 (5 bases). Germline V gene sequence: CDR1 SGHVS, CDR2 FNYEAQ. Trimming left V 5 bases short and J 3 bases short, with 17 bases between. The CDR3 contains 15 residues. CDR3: CASSPTPTDNYEQYF. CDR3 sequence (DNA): TGTGCCAGCAGCCCCACACCGACAGATAACTACGAGCAGTACTTC.

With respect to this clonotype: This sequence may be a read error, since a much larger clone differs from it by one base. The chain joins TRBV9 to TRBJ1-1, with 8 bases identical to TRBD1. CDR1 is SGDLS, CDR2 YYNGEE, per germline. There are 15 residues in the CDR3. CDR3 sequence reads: CASSPQTGVSTDAFF. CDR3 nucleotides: TGTGCCAGCAGCCCTCAGACAGGGGTGTCCACTGACGCTTTCTTT.

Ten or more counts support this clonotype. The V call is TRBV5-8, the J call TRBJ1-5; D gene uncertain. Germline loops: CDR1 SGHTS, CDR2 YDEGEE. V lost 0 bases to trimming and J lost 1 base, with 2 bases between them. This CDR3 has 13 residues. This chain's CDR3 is CASSLGSNQPQHF. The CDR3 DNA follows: TGTGCCAGCAGCTTGGGCAGCAATCAGCCCCAGCATTTT.

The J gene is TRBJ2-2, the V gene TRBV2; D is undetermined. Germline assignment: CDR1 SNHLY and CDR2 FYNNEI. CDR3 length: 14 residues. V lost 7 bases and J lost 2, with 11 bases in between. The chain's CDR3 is CASTTRPNTGELFF. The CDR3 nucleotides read TGTGCCAGCACCACCAGACCTAACACCGGGGAGCTGTTTTTT.

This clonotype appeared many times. The CDR3 is CASSLGTSGFDYEQYF. DNA of the CDR3: TGTGCCAGCAGCTTAGGGACTAGCGGGTTCGACTACGAGCAGTACTTC. The chain links TRBV7-9 to TRBJ2-7; TRBD2 agrees at 11 bases. CDR3 length: 16 amino acids. Germline CDR1 reads SEHNR; CDR2 reads FQNEAQ (reference sequence). V was pared by 1 base and J by 3 bases, with 5 bases of the junction left unmatched.

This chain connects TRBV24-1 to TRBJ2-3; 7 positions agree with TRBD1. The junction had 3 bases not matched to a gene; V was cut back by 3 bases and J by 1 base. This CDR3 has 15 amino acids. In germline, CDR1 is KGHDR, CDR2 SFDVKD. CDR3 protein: CATSDTGTGTDTQYF. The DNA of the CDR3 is TGTGCCACCAGTGATACAGGGACAGGCACAGATACGCAGTATTTT.

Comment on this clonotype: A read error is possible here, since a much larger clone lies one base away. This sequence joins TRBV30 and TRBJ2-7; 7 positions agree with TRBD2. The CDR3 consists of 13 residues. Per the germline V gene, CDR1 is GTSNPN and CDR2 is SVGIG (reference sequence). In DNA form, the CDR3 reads TGTGCCTGGAGTGGGGGACTATCCTGCGAGCAGTACTTC. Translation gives CAWSGGLSCEQYF.

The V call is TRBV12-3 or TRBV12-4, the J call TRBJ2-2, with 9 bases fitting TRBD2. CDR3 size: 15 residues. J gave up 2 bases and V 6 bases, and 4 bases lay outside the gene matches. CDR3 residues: CASRAAGGNTGELFF. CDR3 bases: TGTGCCAGCAGGGCAGCGGGAGGCAACACCGGGGAGCTGTTTTTT.

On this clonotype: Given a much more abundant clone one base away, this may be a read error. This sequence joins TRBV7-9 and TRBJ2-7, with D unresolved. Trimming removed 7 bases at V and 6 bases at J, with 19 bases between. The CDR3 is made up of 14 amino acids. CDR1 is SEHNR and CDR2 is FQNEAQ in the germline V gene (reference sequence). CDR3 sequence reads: CASIPGGSTLEQYF. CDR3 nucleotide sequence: TGTGCCAGCATCCCAGGTGGTTCGACCCTCGAGCAGTACTTC. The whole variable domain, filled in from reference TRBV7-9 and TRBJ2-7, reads DTGVSQNPRHKITKRGQNVTFRCDPISEHNRLYWYRQTLGQGPEFLTYFQNEAQLEKSRLLSDRFSAERPKGSFSTLEIQRTEQGDSAMYLCASIPGGSTLEQYFGPGTRLTVT.

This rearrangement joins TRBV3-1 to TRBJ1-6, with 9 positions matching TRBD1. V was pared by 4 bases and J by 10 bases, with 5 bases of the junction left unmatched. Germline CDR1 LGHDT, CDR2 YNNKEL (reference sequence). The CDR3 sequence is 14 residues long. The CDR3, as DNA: TGTGCCAGCAGCCTGGGACAGGGCGAATCACCCCTCCACTTT. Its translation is CASSLGQGESPLHF.

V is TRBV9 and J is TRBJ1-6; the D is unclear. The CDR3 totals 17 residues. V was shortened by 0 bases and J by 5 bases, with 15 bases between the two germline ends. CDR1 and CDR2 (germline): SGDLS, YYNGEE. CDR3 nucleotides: TGTGCCAGCAGCGTAGACTCGACGGTGAGACATAATTCACCCCTCCACTTT. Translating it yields CASSVDSTVRHNSPLHF.

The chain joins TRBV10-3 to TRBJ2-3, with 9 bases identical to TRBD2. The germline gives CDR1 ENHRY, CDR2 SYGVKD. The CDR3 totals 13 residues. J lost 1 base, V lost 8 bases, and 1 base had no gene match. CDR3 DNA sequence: TGTGCCATCTTAGCGGGGGGCACAGATACGCAGTATTTT. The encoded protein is CAILAGGTDTQYF.

CDR3 in DNA: TGTGCCAGCAGTGAACCCTGGGGCTATGGCTACACCTTC. Protein sequence: CASSEPWGYGYTF. V usage is TRBV6-1 and J usage is TRBJ1-2; no definite D call. V lost 2 bases and J 4 bases, leaving 8 bases between the germline ends. Germline CDR1 and CDR2: MNHNS and SASEGT. This CDR3 has 13 residues.

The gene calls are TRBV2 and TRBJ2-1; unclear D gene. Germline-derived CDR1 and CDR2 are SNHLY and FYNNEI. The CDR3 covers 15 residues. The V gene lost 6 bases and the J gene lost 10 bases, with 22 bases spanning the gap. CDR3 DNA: TGTGCCAGCAGGCTCCCCGAACCCGCGGTCCACGAGCAGTTCTTC. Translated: CASRLPEPAVHEQFF.

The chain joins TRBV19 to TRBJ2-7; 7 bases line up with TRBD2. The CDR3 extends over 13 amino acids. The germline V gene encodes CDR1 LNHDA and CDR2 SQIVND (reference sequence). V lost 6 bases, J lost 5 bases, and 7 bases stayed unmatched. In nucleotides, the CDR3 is TGTGCCAGTAGCCCCGGACTAGTGAACGAGCAGTACTTC. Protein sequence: CASSPGLVNEQYF.

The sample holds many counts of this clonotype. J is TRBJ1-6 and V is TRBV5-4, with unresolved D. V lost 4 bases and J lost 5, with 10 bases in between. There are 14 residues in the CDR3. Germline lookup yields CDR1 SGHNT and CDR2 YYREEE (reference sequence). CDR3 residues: CASSQTGNNSPLHF. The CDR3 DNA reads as TGTGCCAGCAGCCAGACCGGGAATAATTCACCCCTCCACTTT.

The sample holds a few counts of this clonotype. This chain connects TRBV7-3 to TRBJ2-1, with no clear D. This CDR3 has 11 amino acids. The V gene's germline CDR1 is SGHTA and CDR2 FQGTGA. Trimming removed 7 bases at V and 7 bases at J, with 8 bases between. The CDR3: CASIWGNEQFF. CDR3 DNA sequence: TGTGCCAGCATATGGGGTAATGAGCAGTTCTTC.

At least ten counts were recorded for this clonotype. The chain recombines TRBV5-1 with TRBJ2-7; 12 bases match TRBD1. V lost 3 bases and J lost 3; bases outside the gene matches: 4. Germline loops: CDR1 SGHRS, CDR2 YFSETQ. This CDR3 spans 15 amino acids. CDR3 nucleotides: TGCGCCAGCAGCTCCCGGGACAGGGGGCTCTACGAGCAGTACTTC. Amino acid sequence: CASSSRDRGLYEQYF.

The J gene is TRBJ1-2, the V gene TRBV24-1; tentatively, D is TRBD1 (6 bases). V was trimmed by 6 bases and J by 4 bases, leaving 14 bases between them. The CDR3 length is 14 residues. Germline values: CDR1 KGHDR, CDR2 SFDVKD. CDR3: CATSPRVQGYGYTF. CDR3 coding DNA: TGTGCCACCAGTCCGAGGGTACAGGGCTATGGCTACACCTTC.